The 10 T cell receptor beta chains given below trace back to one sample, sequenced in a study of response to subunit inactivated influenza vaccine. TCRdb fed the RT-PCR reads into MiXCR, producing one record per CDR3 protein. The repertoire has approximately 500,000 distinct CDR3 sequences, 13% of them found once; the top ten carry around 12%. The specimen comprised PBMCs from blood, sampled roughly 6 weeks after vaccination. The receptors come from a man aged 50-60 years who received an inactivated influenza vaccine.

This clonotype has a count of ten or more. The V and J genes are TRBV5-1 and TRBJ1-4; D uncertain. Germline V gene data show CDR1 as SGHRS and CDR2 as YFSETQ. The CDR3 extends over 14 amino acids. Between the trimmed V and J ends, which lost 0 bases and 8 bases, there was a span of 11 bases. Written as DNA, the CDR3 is TGCGCCAGCAGCTTGGGAATGAGGATGGAAAAACTGTTTTTT. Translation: CASSLGMRMEKLFF.

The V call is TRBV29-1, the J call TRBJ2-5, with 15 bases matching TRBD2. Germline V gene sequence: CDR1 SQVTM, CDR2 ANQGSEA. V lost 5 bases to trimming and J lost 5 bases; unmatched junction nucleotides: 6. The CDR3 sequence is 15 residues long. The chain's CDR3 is CSVPAGLAGGETQYF. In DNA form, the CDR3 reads TGCAGCGTTCCGGCCGGACTAGCGGGGGGGGAGACCCAGTACTTC.

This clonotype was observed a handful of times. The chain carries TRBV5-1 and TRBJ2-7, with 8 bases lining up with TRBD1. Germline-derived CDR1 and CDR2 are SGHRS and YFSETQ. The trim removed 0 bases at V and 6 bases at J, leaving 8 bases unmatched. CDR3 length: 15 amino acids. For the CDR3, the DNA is TGCGCCAGCAGCTTGGCGGCGCAGGGGGCCGGCGAGCAGTACTTC. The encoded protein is CASSLAAQGAGEQYF.

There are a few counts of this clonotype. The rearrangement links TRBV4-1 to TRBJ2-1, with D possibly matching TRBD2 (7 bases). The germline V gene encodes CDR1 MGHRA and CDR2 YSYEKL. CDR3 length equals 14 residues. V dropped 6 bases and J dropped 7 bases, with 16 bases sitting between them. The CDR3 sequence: CASRRTGGRNEQFF. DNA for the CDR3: TGCGCCAGCAGAAGGACGGGGGGCCGTAATGAGCAGTTCTTC.

The CDR3 DNA is TGTGCCAGCAGCCTCACCACAGGGACGAGAGCTTTCTTT. Residues: CASSLTTGTRAFF. The chain has TRBV12-3 or TRBV12-4 and TRBJ1-1, with D possibly being TRBD1 (6 bases). The V end was cut by 6 bases, the J end by 10 bases, with 18 bases between. This CDR3 has 13 residues.

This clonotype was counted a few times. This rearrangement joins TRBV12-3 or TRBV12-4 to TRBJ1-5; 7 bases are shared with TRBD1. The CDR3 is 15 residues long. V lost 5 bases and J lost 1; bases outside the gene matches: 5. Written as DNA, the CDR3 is TGTGCCAGCAGTGAACAGGGGACAAGCAATCAGCCCCAGCATTTT. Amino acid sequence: CASSEQGTSNQPQHF.

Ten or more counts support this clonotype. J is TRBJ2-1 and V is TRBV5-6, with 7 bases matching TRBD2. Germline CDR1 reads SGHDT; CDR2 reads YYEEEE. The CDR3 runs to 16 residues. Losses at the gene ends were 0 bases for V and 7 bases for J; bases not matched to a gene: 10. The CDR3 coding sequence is TGTGCCAGCAGCTTGGAACGTTGGGGACTATTAAATGAGCAGTTCTTC. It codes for CASSLERWGLLNEQFF.

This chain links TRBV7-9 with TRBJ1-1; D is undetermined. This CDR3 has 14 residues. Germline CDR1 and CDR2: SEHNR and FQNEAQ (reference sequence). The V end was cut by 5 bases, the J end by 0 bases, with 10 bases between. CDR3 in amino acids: CASSDYLVNTEAFF. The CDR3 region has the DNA TGTGCCAGCAGCGACTATCTTGTGAACACTGAAGCTTTCTTT.

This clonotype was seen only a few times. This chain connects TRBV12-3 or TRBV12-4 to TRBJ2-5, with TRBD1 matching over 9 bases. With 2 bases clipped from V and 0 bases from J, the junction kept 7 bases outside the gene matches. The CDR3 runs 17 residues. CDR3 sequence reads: CASSLWGTGQYQETQYF. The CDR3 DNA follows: TGTGCCAGCAGTTTATGGGGGACAGGGCAGTACCAAGAGACCCAGTACTTC.

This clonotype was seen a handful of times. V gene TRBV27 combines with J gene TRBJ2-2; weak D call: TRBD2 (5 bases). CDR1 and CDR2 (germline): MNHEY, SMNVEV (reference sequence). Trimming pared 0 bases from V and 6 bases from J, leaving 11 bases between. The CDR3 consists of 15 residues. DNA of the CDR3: TGTGCCAGCAGTTTATCGACCCCGGGGTCCGGGGAGCTGTTTTTT. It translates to CASSLSTPGSGELFF.